This is a list of T cell receptor beta chains from one sample in a study of T cell changes during pregnancy in multiple sclerosis. Only in-frame clones appear in the TCRdb table, and some are missing; sequencing was by immunoSEQ multiplex PCR. The table includes some 97,000 clones, about 90% detected once. Material: peripheral blood, obtained after pregnancy. The source is a female donor with multiple sclerosis, enrolled in a pregnancy study. CDR3s include the opening cysteine and the closing phenylalanine or tryptophan. Fields, in order: D gene, J gene, V gene, clone size, CDR3 length, CDR3 DNA, CDR3 protein. A D gene is named only where the DNA matches it firmly. Size tells how often a clone was seen (once, few, many) or the class of an expanded clone, and some rows leave it out.

d_call: TRBD1; j_call: TRBJ1-2; v_call: TRBV19; clone_size: NA; cdr3_length: 14; cdr3_nt: TGTGCCAGTAGTACAAGACAGGGGTACGGTGGCTACACCTTC; cdr3_aa: CASSTRQGYGGYTF
d_call: TRBD1; j_call: TRBJ1-1; v_call: TRBV5-1; clone_size: NA; cdr3_length: 16; cdr3_nt: TGCGCCAGCAGCTTGGGGGGGACAGTTTTCAGAGGTGAAGCTTTCTTT; cdr3_aa: CASSLGGTVFRGEAFF
d_call: NA; j_call: TRBJ2-3; v_call: TRBV7-3; clone_size: NA; cdr3_length: 13; cdr3_nt: TGTGCCAGCAGCTTAGGGAGAGCTGATACGCAGTATTTT; cdr3_aa: CASSLGRADTQYF
d_call: TRBD1; j_call: TRBJ2-4; v_call: TRBV19; clone_size: NA; cdr3_length: 16; cdr3_nt: TGTGCCAGTAGCACCGGGACAGGGGTAGCCAAAAACATTCAGTACTTC; cdr3_aa: CASSTGTGVAKNIQYF
d_call: NA; j_call: TRBJ2-1; v_call: TRBV27; clone_size: NA; cdr3_length: 14; cdr3_nt: TGTGCCAGCAGTTTGATTTCTATTGACAATGAGCAGTTCTTC; cdr3_aa: CASSLISIDNEQFF
d_call: TRBD1; j_call: TRBJ1-2; v_call: TRBV2; clone_size: NA; cdr3_length: 15; cdr3_nt: TGTGCCAGCAGGGAGGGACAGGGAAGGGTGTATGGCTACACCTTC; cdr3_aa: CASREGQGRVYGYTF
d_call: TRBD1; j_call: TRBJ1-1; v_call: TRBV6-4; clone_size: NA; cdr3_length: 15; cdr3_nt: TGTGCCAGCAGTCTGATGGACAGGAAATTCACTGAAGCTTTCTTT; cdr3_aa: CASSLMDRKFTEAFF
d_call: NA; j_call: TRBJ1-6; v_call: TRBV27; clone_size: NA; cdr3_length: 16; cdr3_nt: TGTGCCAGCACCTGGGTCTGGCGAGGGCCCCAATCACCCCTCCACTTT; cdr3_aa: CASTWVWRGPQSPLHF
d_call: NA; j_call: TRBJ1-1; v_call: TRBV30; clone_size: NA; cdr3_length: 12; cdr3_nt: TGTGCGGGAGGCAGGGAAAACACTGAAGCTTTCTTT; cdr3_aa: CAGGRENTEAFF
d_call: TRBD1; j_call: TRBJ1-3; v_call: TRBV7-9; clone_size: NA; cdr3_length: 14; cdr3_nt: TGTGCCAGCAGCCCGGACAGGGAGAGGGACACCATATATTTT; cdr3_aa: CASSPDRERDTIYF
d_call: TRBD1; j_call: TRBJ2-1; v_call: TRBV27; clone_size: NA; cdr3_length: 18; cdr3_nt: TGTGCCAGCAGTTTTCAGGCGGTCCCAGGGGGATCCTACAATGAGCAGTTCTTC; cdr3_aa: CASSFQAVPGGSYNEQFF
d_call: NA; j_call: TRBJ2-7; v_call: TRBV6-6; clone_size: NA; cdr3_length: 14; cdr3_nt: TGTGCCAGCAGTTACGGACAGTTCTCCTACGAGCAGTACTTC; cdr3_aa: CASSYGQFSYEQYF
d_call: NA; j_call: TRBJ2-3; v_call: TRBV11-2; clone_size: NA; cdr3_length: 16; cdr3_nt: TGTGCCAGCAGCCGATTAGGGGGAGCTGGCACAGATACGCAGTATTTT; cdr3_aa: CASSRLGGAGTDTQYF
d_call: NA; j_call: TRBJ1-2; v_call: TRBV19; clone_size: NA; cdr3_length: 16; cdr3_nt: TGTGCCAGTAGTATATGGGCAGCCTCACTTCCCTATGGCTACACCTTC; cdr3_aa: CASSIWAASLPYGYTF
d_call: NA; j_call: TRBJ1-1; v_call: TRBV5-4; clone_size: NA; cdr3_length: 15; cdr3_nt: TGTGCCAGCAGCTGGGGGGTTCCGAGGAACACTGAAGCTTTCTTT; cdr3_aa: CASSWGVPRNTEAFF
d_call: NA; j_call: TRBJ1-4; v_call: TRBV19; clone_size: NA; cdr3_length: 15; cdr3_nt: TGTGCCAGTAGTATTTGGGCCAGTAATAATGAAAAACTGTTTTTT; cdr3_aa: CASSIWASNNEKLFF
d_call: TRBD1; j_call: TRBJ1-5; v_call: TRBV28; clone_size: NA; cdr3_length: 14; cdr3_nt: TGTGCCAGCAGCACAGGGGGGGAGTATCAGCCCCAGCATTTT; cdr3_aa: CASSTGGEYQPQHF
d_call: TRBD2; j_call: TRBJ2-5; v_call: TRBV6-5; clone_size: NA; cdr3_length: 15; cdr3_nt: TGTGCCAGCAGTTACCGTGCGGGACTAGGGGAGACCCAGTACTTC; cdr3_aa: CASSYRAGLGETQYF
d_call: TRBD2; j_call: TRBJ2-1; v_call: TRBV9; clone_size: once; cdr3_length: 16; cdr3_nt: TGTGCCAGCAGCGTAGGAGGGACTAGCAGATACAATGAGCAGTTCTTC; cdr3_aa: CASSVGGTSRYNEQFF
d_call: TRBD1; j_call: TRBJ1-1; v_call: TRBV30; clone_size: few; cdr3_length: 13; cdr3_nt: TGTGCCTTTGACAGGGGGGGTCGGACTGAAGCTTTCTTT; cdr3_aa: CAFDRGGRTEAFF
d_call: TRBD1; j_call: TRBJ2-7; v_call: TRBV29-1; clone_size: NA; cdr3_length: 14; cdr3_nt: TGCAGCGTTAAGGGGGGACAGGGTGACGACGAGCAGTACTTC; cdr3_aa: CSVKGGQGDDEQYF
d_call: NA; j_call: TRBJ2-7; v_call: TRBV21-1; clone_size: NA; cdr3_length: 16; cdr3_nt: TGTGCCAGCAGCTTCGATAGCGGGAGGGCCATCCACGAGCAGTACTTC; cdr3_aa: CASSFDSGRAIHEQYF
d_call: NA; j_call: TRBJ1-2; v_call: TRBV6-5; clone_size: once; cdr3_length: 16; cdr3_nt: TGTGCCAGCAGTTACTCGGGCAGGGAGGCCTTCTATGGCTACACCTTC; cdr3_aa: CASSYSGREAFYGYTF
d_call: NA; j_call: TRBJ2-1; v_call: TRBV7-9; clone_size: NA; cdr3_length: 15; cdr3_nt: TGTGCCAGCAGCTTAGGTAGCGGACCCTACAATGAGCAGTTCTTC; cdr3_aa: CASSLGSGPYNEQFF
d_call: NA; j_call: TRBJ2-7; v_call: TRBV4-3; clone_size: once; cdr3_length: 15; cdr3_nt: TGCGCCAGCAGCCAAGATGGGGGGACAGTCGACGAGCAGTACTTC; cdr3_aa: CASSQDGGTVDEQYF
d_call: TRBD2; j_call: TRBJ2-3; v_call: TRBV6-1; clone_size: medium-sized; cdr3_length: 15; cdr3_nt: TGTGCCAGCAGTGAACTAGCGGGGGGGCCAGATACGCAGTATTTT; cdr3_aa: CASSELAGGPDTQYF
d_call: TRBD1; j_call: TRBJ1-1; v_call: TRBV11-2; clone_size: NA; cdr3_length: 15; cdr3_nt: TGTGCCAGCAGCTTAGTAGGGACAGGGCTGACTGAAGCTTTCTTT; cdr3_aa: CASSLVGTGLTEAFF
d_call: TRBD1; j_call: TRBJ2-1; v_call: TRBV29-1; clone_size: NA; cdr3_length: 13; cdr3_nt: TGCAGCGTTGGCGACAGGGGGTACAATGAGCAGTTCTTC; cdr3_aa: CSVGDRGYNEQFF
d_call: TRBD2; j_call: TRBJ2-3; v_call: TRBV15; clone_size: NA; cdr3_length: 15; cdr3_nt: TGTGCCACCAGCAGGACTAGCGGGGGGGCAGATACGCAGTATTTT; cdr3_aa: CATSRTSGGADTQYF
d_call: NA; j_call: TRBJ1-6; v_call: TRBV19; clone_size: few; cdr3_length: 15; cdr3_nt: TGTGCCAGTAGTACGGGAGGCGGGGAATATTCACCCCTCCACTTT; cdr3_aa: CASSTGGGEYSPLHF
d_call: TRBD1; j_call: TRBJ1-1; v_call: TRBV9; clone_size: NA; cdr3_length: 18; cdr3_nt: TGTGCCAGCAGCGTGTCAGCAGGGGGATTCAGAATGGGCACTGAAGCTTTCTTT; cdr3_aa: CASSVSAGGFRMGTEAFF
d_call: NA; j_call: TRBJ1-1; v_call: TRBV27; clone_size: NA; cdr3_length: 15; cdr3_nt: TGTGCCAGCAGTTTAGTGGGACACCTGAACACTGAAGCTTTCTTT; cdr3_aa: CASSLVGHLNTEAFF
d_call: NA; j_call: TRBJ2-5; v_call: TRBV29-1; clone_size: once; cdr3_length: 12; cdr3_nt: TGCAGCGTGGTCGAGGGAACGAAGACCCAGTACTTC; cdr3_aa: CSVVEGTKTQYF
d_call: TRBD2; j_call: TRBJ2-5; v_call: TRBV4-3; clone_size: NA; cdr3_length: 15; cdr3_nt: TGCGCCAGCAGCCAAGTACTAGCGGGACAAGAGACCCAGTACTTC; cdr3_aa: CASSQVLAGQETQYF
d_call: NA; j_call: TRBJ1-6; v_call: TRBV19; clone_size: NA; cdr3_length: 16; cdr3_nt: TGTGCCAGTAGGAATCAAGGACAGAACTATAATTCACCCCTCCACTTT; cdr3_aa: CASRNQGQNYNSPLHF
d_call: NA; j_call: TRBJ1-3; v_call: TRBV5-1; clone_size: NA; cdr3_length: 16; cdr3_nt: TGCGCCAGCAGCTTGGCAGGGCGCCTCTCTGGAAACACCATATATTTT; cdr3_aa: CASSLAGRLSGNTIYF
d_call: NA; j_call: TRBJ1-4; v_call: TRBV30; clone_size: NA; cdr3_length: 12; cdr3_nt: TGTGCCTGGAAGGGGGGGAAAGAAAAACTGTTTTTT; cdr3_aa: CAWKGGKEKLFF
d_call: TRBD1; j_call: TRBJ1-2; v_call: TRBV30; clone_size: NA; cdr3_length: 14; cdr3_nt: TGTGCCTGCGAGGGGACAGGGGGGTACTATGGCTACACCTTC; cdr3_aa: CACEGTGGYYGYTF
d_call: NA; j_call: TRBJ1-1; v_call: TRBV2; clone_size: NA; cdr3_length: 11; cdr3_nt: TGTGCCAGCAGGAGGGAGACTGAAGCTTTCTTT; cdr3_aa: CASRRETEAFF
d_call: NA; j_call: TRBJ1-1; v_call: TRBV5-1; clone_size: few; cdr3_length: 18; cdr3_nt: TGCGCCAGCAGCTTGGGTCGACAGACGCTTAACAGGAACACTGAAGCTTTCTTT; cdr3_aa: CASSLGRQTLNRNTEAFF
d_call: TRBD1; j_call: TRBJ2-2; v_call: TRBV6-5; clone_size: NA; cdr3_length: 15; cdr3_nt: TGTGCCAGCAGTTCGGGAAACAGGGGAACCGGGGAGCTGTTTTTT; cdr3_aa: CASSSGNRGTGELFF
d_call: TRBD2; j_call: TRBJ2-5; v_call: TRBV28; clone_size: NA; cdr3_length: 14; cdr3_nt: TGTGCCAGCAGTCCGGCGGGGGTAGGCGAGACCCAGTACTTC; cdr3_aa: CASSPAGVGETQYF